The 23 T cell receptor beta chains below come from one sample, sequenced in a study of Graves' ophthalmopathy and Graves' hyperthyroidism. RNA transcripts provided the template for amplifying TCR beta CDR3 regions. The authors performed first-round RT-PCR with HTBI primers and then a second-round multiplex PCR. MiXCR was run by TCRdb on the multiplex PCR reads, yielding one entry per CDR3 protein. This sample has some 360,000 distinct CDR3 sequences, with about 18% found just once. Specimen: peripheral blood. These receptors were collected from an adult woman with stable Graves' hyperthyroidism.

This CDR3 is CASSTAQETQYF. DNA for the CDR3: TGTGCCAGCAGCACAGCTCAAGAGACCCAGTACTTC. This chain uses TRBV6-5 with TRBJ2-5; D is ambiguous. The CDR3 spans 12 residues. Germline CDR1 and CDR2: MNHEY and SVGAGI. Deletions cut 6 bases from V and 2 bases from J, with 7 bases between.

This clonotype was recorded a few times. This chain uses TRBV30 with TRBJ1-5; D is uncertain. The CDR3 runs 15 residues. Trimming left V 2 bases short and J 0 bases short, with 11 bases between. The germline gives CDR1 GTSNPN, CDR2 SVGIG (reference sequence). CDR3 region: CAWSPGINSNQPQHF. CDR3 nucleotides: TGTGCCTGGAGTCCGGGAATTAATAGCAATCAGCCCCAGCATTTT.

This clonotype was counted at least ten times. This chain uses TRBV6-1 with TRBJ2-7; 10 positions agree with TRBD2. Germline V gives CDR1 MNHNS, CDR2 SASEGT. The CDR3 length is 15 residues. V shed 2 bases and J 1 base; nucleotides not matched to a gene: 2. The CDR3 bases are TGTGCCAGCAGTGAACGACTAGCGGGTTCCTACGAGCAGTACTTC. It codes for CASSERLAGSYEQYF.

At least ten counts were recorded for this clonotype. The chain combines TRBV28 with TRBJ2-7, with a weak D call TRBD2 (7 bases). Germline V gives CDR1 MDHEN, CDR2 SYDVKM. The CDR3 extends over 13 amino acids. Between the trimmed V and J ends, which lost 6 bases and 5 bases, there was a span of 14 bases. The DNA of the CDR3 is TGTGCCAGCAGGGGGGCGGGAGCCCACGAGCAGTACTTC. Amino acids: CASRGAGAHEQYF.

The V gene is TRBV12-3 or TRBV12-4, the J gene TRBJ2-7; 7 nucleotides align to TRBD1. The CDR3 covers 15 residues. Trimming at V came to 7 bases and at J to 2 bases, leaving 11 bases not matched to a gene. CDR3 amino acids: CASKSRGRGTYEQYF. CDR3 in DNA: TGTGCCAGCAAGAGTAGGGGCAGGGGGACCTACGAGCAGTACTTC.

The J gene is TRBJ1-2, the V gene TRBV7-2; 9 bases align to TRBD1. This CDR3 is built from 15 residues. The germline gives CDR1 SGHTA, CDR2 FQGNSA. V shed 0 bases and J 4 bases; nucleotides not matched to a gene: 3. The CDR3 DNA reads as TGTGCCAGCAGCTTAGCTGGACAGGGGACCTATGGCTACACCTTC. The encoded protein is CASSLAGQGTYGYTF.

This clonotype was found a few times. The gene calls are TRBV5-1 and TRBJ2-7; 7 bases are a match to TRBD1. This CDR3 is 14 amino acids long. V dropped 4 bases and J dropped 7; count of bases not matched to a gene: 11. Germline lookup yields CDR1 SGHRS and CDR2 YFSETQ. The CDR3 protein is CASSNRDRPEEQYF. DNA for the CDR3: TGCGCCAGCAGCAACCGGGACAGACCTGAAGAGCAGTACTTC.

The CDR3 nucleotides are TGTGCCAGCGGATACAGGCCGCTCTCTGGAAACACCATATATTTT. This sequence encodes CASGYRPLSGNTIYF. The chain has TRBV12-3 or TRBV12-4 and TRBJ1-3, with D tentatively TRBD1 (5 bases). CDR3 length equals 15 residues. Trimming pared 8 bases from V and 0 bases from J, leaving 14 bases between.

This clonotype was observed a handful of times. This sequence joins TRBV9 and TRBJ2-5; D possibly corresponds to TRBD1 (6 bases). Looked up from germline, CDR1 is SGDLS and CDR2 is YYNGEE. Trimming left V 3 bases short and J 0 bases short, with 9 bases between. This CDR3 is built from 14 residues. The CDR3 coding sequence is TGTGCCAGCAGCGAGCGGACAGACCAAGAGACCCAGTACTTC. It encodes CASSERTDQETQYF. The full variable domain, with the rest looked up from reference TRBV9 and TRBJ2-5, is DSGVTQTPKHLITATGQRVTLRCSPRSGDLSVYWYQQSLDQGLQFLIQYYNGEERAKGNILERFSAQQFPDLHSELNLSSLELGDSALYFCASSERTDQETQYFGPGTRLLVL.

There are many counts of this clonotype. The rearrangement links TRBV12-3 or TRBV12-4 to TRBJ2-7; D is tentatively TRBD1 or TRBD2 (6 bases each). The V end lost 3 bases, the J end lost 5 bases, and 11 bases lay between the germline ends. The CDR3 sequence is 13 residues long. CDR3 sequence reads: CASSFGGLNEQYF. The DNA for the CDR3 is TGTGCCAGCAGTTTCGGGGGCCTAAACGAGCAGTACTTC.

The genes are TRBV6-1 and TRBJ2-7; 12 bases map to TRBD2. V lost 6 bases and J lost 5; bases outside the gene matches: 8. The CDR3 loop spans 15 amino acids. Germline CDR1 reads MNHNS; CDR2 reads SASEGT. As DNA, the CDR3 is TGTGCCAGCAGGCAGACTAGCGGGAGAAACCACGAGCAGTACTTC. Its translation is CASRQTSGRNHEQYF.

About this clonotype itself: A much more abundant neighbour one base away suggests this may be a read error. In this CDR3 the conserved last residue, phenylalanine or tryptophan, is missing, so a read error is likely. The J gene is TRBJ2-7, the V gene TRBV7-9; D is perhaps TRBD2 (6 bases). Trimming took 8 bases from V and 4 from J, leaving 15 bases between them. Germline V lookup: CDR1 SEHNR, CDR2 FQNEAQ (reference sequence). The CDR3 totals 13 residues. The CDR3 sequence: CASATGAAYEQYY. The CDR3 DNA sequence: TGTGCCAGCGCCACGGGAGCGGCATACGAGCAGTACTAC.

The chain has TRBV7-9 and TRBJ2-2; TRBD2 matches 12 bases. The CDR3 is 15 residues long. Germline V CDR1 and CDR2: SEHNR, FQNEAQ (reference sequence). Trimming removed 4 bases from V and 8 bases from J; junction bases left unmatched: 5. CDR3 region: CASSSGTSGSGELFF. As DNA, the CDR3 is TGTGCCAGCAGCTCCGGGACTAGCGGGTCTGGGGAGCTGTTTTTT.

This clonotype was counted a few times. This chain joins TRBV4-3 and TRBJ1-2; D is unresolved. CDR3 size: 13 residues. Trimming removed 4 bases at V and 8 bases at J, with 14 bases between. Per the germline V gene, CDR1 is LGHNA and CDR2 is YSLEER. CDR3 region: CASSPDIEEGYTF. The DNA of the CDR3 is TGCGCCAGCAGCCCCGACATAGAGGAAGGCTACACCTTC.

This chain joins TRBV12-3 or TRBV12-4 and TRBJ2-5; D unclear. This CDR3 has 16 amino acids. Trimming left V 0 bases short and J 3 bases short, with 14 bases between. CDR3 in amino acids: CASSLAQIYSKETQYF. The CDR3 nucleotides read TGTGCCAGCAGTTTAGCGCAGATCTATTCGAAAGAGACCCAGTACTTC.

This clonotype appeared many times. The chain links TRBV12-3 or TRBV12-4 to TRBJ1-1; no definite D call. CDR3 length: 16 residues. Trimming stripped 2 bases from V and 0 bases from J, with 13 bases between. CDR3 sequence (DNA): TGTGCCAGCAGTTTATCGGTCAGTAGCATGAACACTGAAGCTTTCTTT. This sequence encodes CASSLSVSSMNTEAFF.

This clonotype was detected many times. Here the CDR3 DNA reads TGCAGCGTTGAAGAAGGGTATCGGACAGGGGGCTCCTACGAGCAGTACTTC. Amino acids: CSVEEGYRTGGSYEQYF. The V and J genes are TRBV29-1 and TRBJ2-7; TRBD1 matches at 10 bases. With 0 bases clipped from V and 0 bases from J, the junction kept 8 bases outside the gene matches. CDR3 length: 17 amino acids. Per germline, CDR1 SQVTM and CDR2 ANQGSEA.

This clonotype was counted ten times or more. The chain has TRBV6-5 and TRBJ2-2, with D tentatively TRBD2 (7 bases). Germline loops: CDR1 MNHEY, CDR2 SVGAGI. With 6 bases removed from V and 1 base from J, the gap between germline ends came to 21 bases. The CDR3 is 18 amino acids. Written as DNA, the CDR3 is TGTGCCAGCAGCCGGGGGGCTAGCGGAGCCGTGAACACCGGGGAGCTGTTTTTT. This sequence encodes CASSRGASGAVNTGELFF.

The chain couples TRBV5-1 to TRBJ1-1, with a possible D match to TRBD1 (6 bases). Germline V gene lookup returns CDR1 SGHRS and CDR2 YFSETQ. Trimming stripped 0 bases from V and 6 bases from J, with 12 bases between. The CDR3 consists of 14 residues. The CDR3 DNA reads as TGCGCCAGCAGCTTGGCATCAGGGGAGGCTGAAGCTTTCTTT. Translated: CASSLASGEAEAFF.

There are many counts of this clonotype. Here the CDR3 reads CASSEAGGTEAFF. The DNA for the CDR3 is TGTGCCAGCAGTGAAGCAGGGGGCACTGAAGCTTTCTTT. This chain joins TRBV6-1 and TRBJ1-1; perhaps TRBD1 as D (6 bases). The CDR3 extends over 13 amino acids. Germline V CDR1 and CDR2: MNHNS, SASEGT. Trimming shortened V by 0 bases and J by 4 bases, and 6 bases separated the two germline ends.

This clonotype was counted ten times or more. The chain combines TRBV2 with TRBJ2-7, with TRBD2 matching over 8 bases. CDR1 is SNHLY, CDR2 FYNNEI, per germline. The CDR3 length is 15 residues. J lost 4 bases, V lost 6 bases, and 11 bases had no gene match. The CDR3 sequence: CASRFGGVTSYEQYF. For the CDR3, the DNA is TGTGCCAGCAGGTTCGGGGGGGTGACGTCTTACGAGCAGTACTTC. Full variable domain (remainder filled in from reference TRBV2 and TRBJ2-7): EPEVTQTPSHQVTQMGQEVILRCVPISNHLYFYWYRQILGQKVEFLVSFYNNEISEKSEIFDDQFSVERPDGSNFTLKIRSTKLEDSAMYFCASRFGGVTSYEQYFGPGTRLTVT.

This clonotype was counted ten times or more. The chain combines TRBV4-3 with TRBJ2-7; 8 bases line up with TRBD2. The germline gives CDR1 LGHNA, CDR2 YSLEER. The CDR3 runs 15 residues. The V gene end was trimmed by 0 bases and the J gene end by 5 bases; junction bases not matched to a gene: 6. The CDR3 DNA reads as TGCGCCAGCAGCCAAGATAAGCGGGAGACCCACGAGCAGTACTTC. Its translation: CASSQDKRETHEQYF.

This chain connects TRBV28 to TRBJ2-7, with TRBD1 matching 10 bases. This CDR3 spans 17 amino acids. Germline V gene lookup returns CDR1 MDHEN and CDR2 SYDVKM. Trimming at V came to 6 bases and at J to 2 bases, leaving 13 bases not matched to a gene. The CDR3 sequence is CASRGTGTGEITYEQYF. In DNA, the CDR3 is TGTGCCAGCAGGGGAACCGGGACAGGGGAGATAACCTACGAGCAGTACTTC.